This TCR beta chain comes out of a study of human T cells and chemical hapten exposure. The time point here: pre-sensitization, week 0. The treatment denotes: therapeutic diphenylcyclopropenone sensitization with weekly scalp DPC. The CDR3 is made up of 14 amino acids. Germline V gene data show CDR1 as SGHRS and CDR2 as YFSETQ. V dropped 0 bases and J dropped 13; count of bases not matched to a gene: 12. Ten or more counts support this clonotype. TCRdb re-derived calls from the RACE reads in MiXCR, one entry per CDR3 protein. The table records 85,000 to 100,000 distinct CDR3 sequences, more than 10% of them present only once.

The chain employs TRBV5-1 and TRBJ1-2; 7 bases fit TRBD1. The TCR comes from a woman aged 60-75 years with alopecia areata. Some clones in this sample may be carry-over from other donors' samples. Sequenced material: whole blood, taken in connection with sensitization to the hapten diphenylcyclopropenone (DPC). This CDR3 reads CASSLGQGDRSSTF. The DNA of the CDR3 is TGCGCCAGCAGCTTGGGACAGGGTGACCGTAGCTCCACCTTC.